This is a list of T cell receptor beta chains from one sample in a study of cytomegalovirus exposure and HLA in healthy donors. Assay used: immunoSEQ multiplex PCR; TCRdb lists only in-frame clones, some missing. The data show about 120,000 clones, 75% to 85% seen once. The specimen was PBMCs. The origin of the receptors is a man aged 30 to 45 in good health and CMV-seropositive. Both conserved end residues are part of each CDR3. The D gene is left open where the match is weak. Some rows mark clone size as missing; the rest say once, few, many or name a class of expanded clone.

d_gene: TRBD2; v_gene: TRBV5-1; abundance: .; j_gene: TRBJ2-5; CDR3aa: CASSLGLAGLQETQYF; CDR3nt: TGCGCCAGCAGCTTGGGACTAGCGGGGCTCCAAGAGACCCAGTACTTC
d_gene: TRBD1; v_gene: TRBV19; abundance: few; j_gene: TRBJ2-2; CDR3aa: CASTRDSWGGELFF; CDR3nt: TGTGCCAGTACACGGGACAGTTGGGGAGGGGAGCTGTTTTTT
d_gene: .; v_gene: TRBV29-1; abundance: .; j_gene: TRBJ2-1; CDR3aa: CSVATGTYNGQFF; CDR3nt: TGCAGCGTTGCGACAGGAACCTACAATGGGCAGTTCTTC
d_gene: TRBD1; v_gene: TRBV4-1; abundance: .; j_gene: TRBJ2-3; CDR3aa: CASSIRFGTGGTDTQYF; CDR3nt: TGCGCCAGCAGCATCCGATTCGGGACAGGGGGAACAGATACGCAGTATTTT
d_gene: .; v_gene: TRBV13; abundance: once; j_gene: TRBJ1-1; CDR3aa: CASSLDRYVEAFF; CDR3nt: TGTGCCAGCAGCTTAGATCGGTATGTTGAAGCTTTCTTT
d_gene: TRBD1; v_gene: TRBV11-2; abundance: .; j_gene: TRBJ2-2; CDR3aa: CASSLGLGRGHTGELFF; CDR3nt: TGTGCCAGCAGCTTAGGGTTAGGTAGGGGGCACACCGGGGAGCTGTTTTTT
d_gene: TRBD1; v_gene: TRBV12-5; abundance: .; j_gene: TRBJ1-1; CDR3aa: CASGLRDRGPAFF; CDR3nt: TGTGCTAGTGGTTTGAGGGACAGGGGACCGGCTTTCTTT
d_gene: .; v_gene: TRBV7-6; abundance: .; j_gene: TRBJ2-5; CDR3aa: CASSLEPEYQETQYF; CDR3nt: TGTGCCAGCAGCCTAGAGCCGGAGTACCAAGAGACCCAGTACTTC
d_gene: .; v_gene: TRBV28; abundance: few; j_gene: TRBJ1-4; CDR3aa: CASSSNDRSLGEKLFF; CDR3nt: TGTGCCAGCAGTTCCAATGACAGGTCTTTAGGTGAAAAACTGTTTTTT
d_gene: TRBD1; v_gene: TRBV18; abundance: once; j_gene: TRBJ2-7; CDR3aa: CASSPLGQITYEQYF; CDR3nt: TGTGCCAGCTCACCCCTGGGACAGATTACCTACGAGCAGTACTTC
d_gene: TRBD1; v_gene: TRBV28; abundance: .; j_gene: TRBJ1-6; CDR3aa: CASIKFGTGGYNSPLHF; CDR3nt: TGTGCCAGCATCAAATTCGGGACAGGGGGCTATAATTCACCCCTCCACTTT
d_gene: TRBD1; v_gene: TRBV13; abundance: .; j_gene: TRBJ2-7; CDR3aa: CASSLVQGAHEQYF; CDR3nt: TGTGCCAGCAGCTTAGTTCAGGGGGCCCACGAGCAGTACTTC
d_gene: TRBD1; v_gene: TRBV5-1; abundance: .; j_gene: TRBJ2-7; CDR3aa: CASSLGQGAHYEQYF; CDR3nt: TGCGCCAGCAGCCTGGGACAGGGGGCTCACTACGAGCAGTACTTC
d_gene: .; v_gene: TRBV19; abundance: .; j_gene: TRBJ1-5; CDR3aa: CASSIGGTTGRSNQPQHF; CDR3nt: TGTGCCAGTAGTATAGGGGGGACAACGGGCCGGAGCAATCAGCCCCAGCATTTT
d_gene: .; v_gene: TRBV29-1; abundance: .; j_gene: TRBJ2-3; CDR3aa: CSSTGSTDTQYF; CDR3nt: TGCAGCTCTACCGGGTCGACAGATACGCAGTATTTT
d_gene: .; v_gene: TRBV11-1; abundance: once; j_gene: TRBJ1-6; CDR3aa: CASSSRAYNSPLHF; CDR3nt: TGTGCCAGCAGCTCTCGGGCCTATAATTCACCCCTCCACTTT
d_gene: TRBD2; v_gene: TRBV11-2; abundance: few; j_gene: TRBJ2-7; CDR3aa: CASSTTPGGPVGEQYF; CDR3nt: TGTGCCAGCAGCACCACCCCGGGGGGGCCTGTAGGCGAGCAGTACTTC
d_gene: .; v_gene: TRBV28; abundance: .; j_gene: TRBJ1-2; CDR3aa: CASSSHNDRLKYGYTF; CDR3nt: TGTGCCAGCAGTTCACACAACGACAGGCTTAAGTATGGCTACACCTTC
d_gene: .; v_gene: TRBV5-6; abundance: .; j_gene: TRBJ2-2; CDR3aa: CASSLGQVNTGELFF; CDR3nt: TGTGCCAGCAGCTTAGGCCAGGTGAACACCGGGGAGCTGTTTTTT
d_gene: TRBD1; v_gene: TRBV28; abundance: .; j_gene: TRBJ1-1; CDR3aa: CASSARQGPVLNTEAFF; CDR3nt: TGTGCCAGCAGTGCGCGACAGGGGCCTGTCTTGAACACTGAAGCTTTCTTT
d_gene: TRBD2; v_gene: TRBV7-3; abundance: .; j_gene: TRBJ2-2; CDR3aa: CASTPGGLVTGELFF; CDR3nt: TGTGCCAGCACCCCGGGGGGTTTGGTAACCGGGGAGCTGTTTTTT
d_gene: TRBD1; v_gene: TRBV29-1; abundance: .; j_gene: TRBJ1-1; CDR3aa: CSVKGQPHTEAFF; CDR3nt: TGCAGCGTTAAGGGACAGCCGCACACTGAAGCTTTCTTT
d_gene: .; v_gene: TRBV30; abundance: once; j_gene: TRBJ1-1; CDR3aa: CAWSVMFRTENTEAFF; CDR3nt: TGTGCCTGGAGTGTAATGTTCCGGACAGAGAACACTGAAGCTTTCTTT
d_gene: .; v_gene: TRBV5-6; abundance: few; j_gene: TRBJ1-6; CDR3aa: CASSLVADYNSPLHF; CDR3nt: TGTGCCAGCAGCTTGGTAGCGGATTATAATTCACCCCTCCACTTT
d_gene: TRBD2; v_gene: TRBV27; abundance: once; j_gene: TRBJ2-5; CDR3aa: CASSLGGGSGGEQYF; CDR3nt: TGTGCCAGCAGTTTAGGGGGAGGGTCCGGAGGAGAGCAGTACTTC
d_gene: TRBD2; v_gene: TRBV19; abundance: .; j_gene: TRBJ2-5; CDR3aa: CASNSGGGQETQYF; CDR3nt: TGTGCCAGTAATTCGGGGGGTGGCCAAGAGACCCAGTACTTC
d_gene: .; v_gene: TRBV7-3; abundance: .; j_gene: TRBJ2-3; CDR3aa: CASSQGLFTDTQYF; CDR3nt: TGTGCCAGCAGCCAAGGACTATTCACAGATACGCAGTATTTT
d_gene: TRBD1; v_gene: TRBV7-8; abundance: .; j_gene: TRBJ2-1; CDR3aa: CASSFTGTGGFNEQFF; CDR3nt: TGTGCCAGCAGCTTCACCGGGACAGGAGGATTCAATGAGCAGTTCTTC
d_gene: .; v_gene: TRBV5-6; abundance: .; j_gene: TRBJ2-5; CDR3aa: CASSLGGPVSWAQYF; CDR3nt: TGTGCCAGCAGCTTGGGAGGGCCGGTCTCTTGGGCCCAGTACTTC
d_gene: TRBD2; v_gene: TRBV11-3; abundance: .; j_gene: TRBJ2-3; CDR3aa: CASSSRTSGGRTDTQYF; CDR3nt: TGTGCCAGCAGCTCCCGGACTAGCGGGGGACGCACAGATACGCAGTATTTT
d_gene: .; v_gene: TRBV19; abundance: .; j_gene: TRBJ1-1; CDR3aa: CASSIDRVYPEAFF; CDR3nt: TGTGCCAGTAGTATAGACAGGGTGTATCCTGAAGCTTTCTTT
d_gene: TRBD1; v_gene: TRBV19; abundance: .; j_gene: TRBJ1-2; CDR3aa: CASKRDSLYGYTF; CDR3nt: TGTGCCAGTAAGAGGGACAGTCTCTATGGCTACACCTTC
d_gene: .; v_gene: TRBV29-1; abundance: .; j_gene: TRBJ2-1; CDR3aa: CSVEQRGNEQFF; CDR3nt: TGCAGCGTTGAACAAAGGGGGAATGAGCAGTTCTTC
d_gene: TRBD1; v_gene: TRBV30; abundance: .; j_gene: TRBJ1-1; CDR3aa: CALGQGVVNTEAFF; CDR3nt: TGTGCCTTAGGACAGGGGGTGGTGAACACTGAAGCTTTCTTT
d_gene: .; v_gene: TRBV19; abundance: .; j_gene: TRBJ1-6; CDR3aa: CAAGRGSSYNSPLHF; CDR3nt: TGTGCCGCTGGGAGGGGGAGCTCCTATAATTCACCCCTCCACTTT
d_gene: .; v_gene: TRBV7-3; abundance: once; j_gene: TRBJ2-2; CDR3aa: CASSAPEAEGDTGELFF; CDR3nt: TGTGCCAGCAGCGCCCCCGAGGCGGAAGGCGACACCGGGGAGCTGTTTTTT
d_gene: .; v_gene: TRBV18; abundance: .; j_gene: TRBJ1-5; CDR3aa: CASSAGEWNQPQHF; CDR3nt: TGTGCCAGCTCAGCCGGGGAATGGAATCAGCCCCAGCATTTT
d_gene: TRBD1; v_gene: TRBV9; abundance: .; j_gene: TRBJ1-1; CDR3aa: CASSVLQGLNTEAFF; CDR3nt: TGTGCCAGCAGCGTTTTACAGGGGTTGAACACTGAAGCTTTCTTT
d_gene: .; v_gene: TRBV2; abundance: .; j_gene: TRBJ1-5; CDR3aa: CASSDVLSNQPQHF; CDR3nt: TGTGCCAGCAGTGATGTCCTGAGCAATCAGCCCCAGCATTTT
d_gene: TRBD1; v_gene: TRBV9; abundance: .; j_gene: TRBJ1-6; CDR3aa: CASSATGGGSPLHF; CDR3nt: TGTGCCAGCAGCGCCACAGGGGGGGGTTCACCCCTCCACTTT
d_gene: .; v_gene: TRBV5-6; abundance: .; j_gene: TRBJ1-2; CDR3aa: CASSPVGGRAYGYTF; CDR3nt: TGTGCCAGCAGCCCCGTGGGGGGACGGGCCTATGGCTACACCTTC
d_gene: .; v_gene: TRBV27; abundance: .; j_gene: TRBJ1-1; CDR3aa: CASSFAGLAEAFF; CDR3nt: TGTGCCAGCAGTTTTGCAGGGCTCGCTGAAGCTTTCTTT
d_gene: .; v_gene: TRBV6-5; abundance: .; j_gene: TRBJ1-2; CDR3aa: CASSYSRGFGGYTF; CDR3nt: TGTGCCAGCAGTTACTCGCGGGGTTTCGGTGGCTACACCTTC
d_gene: .; v_gene: TRBV23-1; abundance: .; j_gene: TRBJ2-1; CDR3aa: CASSQSALRNEQFF; CDR3nt: TGCGCCAGCAGTCAATCAGCTCTGCGGAATGAGCAGTTCTTC
d_gene: .; v_gene: TRBV5-8; abundance: .; j_gene: TRBJ1-2; CDR3aa: CASSLEGILWGYTF; CDR3nt: TGTGCCAGCAGCTTGGAGGGGATTCTGTGGGGCTACACCTTC
d_gene: .; v_gene: TRBV30; abundance: .; j_gene: TRBJ2-2; CDR3aa: CAGSRGNTGELFF; CDR3nt: TGTGCCGGGAGCCGGGGGAACACCGGGGAGCTGTTTTTT
d_gene: .; v_gene: TRBV27; abundance: .; j_gene: TRBJ1-5; CDR3aa: CASSSSGALGQPQHF; CDR3nt: TGTGCCAGCAGTTCAAGTGGAGCCCTCGGTCAGCCCCAGCATTTT
d_gene: .; v_gene: TRBV2; abundance: once; j_gene: TRBJ1-4; CDR3aa: CASSPNGGPSGEKLFF; CDR3nt: TGTGCCAGCAGCCCCAATGGAGGACCCTCGGGGGAAAAACTGTTTTTT
d_gene: .; v_gene: TRBV2; abundance: .; j_gene: TRBJ1-5; CDR3aa: CASSVSGDNSNQPQHF; CDR3nt: TGTGCCAGCAGTGTTTCCGGGGACAATAGCAATCAGCCCCAGCATTTT